Each of the 27 T cell receptor beta chains below was sequenced from the same sample in a study of T cell changes during pregnancy in multiple sclerosis (dated by TCRdb to 2018 to 2020). The receptor library was made with the immunoSEQ multiplex PCR assay. Imported from immuneACCESS, the table was reduced by TCRdb to in-frame sequences with V and J called. These copies leave out some clones; in studies compared against another copy, an unresolved V gene accounts for under half, and the cause of the remainder is not known. Here the sample has some 48,000 clones; around 89% occur a single time. Clones ranked in the top ten supply 8% to 9.5% of the sample. The material was CD8+ T cells from peripheral blood mononuclear cells, obtained in the second trimester of pregnancy. These receptors were taken from a female donor with multiple sclerosis, enrolled in a pregnancy study.

This chain joins TRBV27 and TRBJ1-1, with D unresolved. Trimming took off 0 bases at V and 0 bases at J, with 8 bases between the two ends. Germline CDR1 reads MNHEY; CDR2 reads SMNVEV (reference sequence). CDR3 length equals 15 residues. The CDR3 here is CASSLSAGLNTEAFF. The CDR3 DNA follows: TGTGCCAGCAGTTTATCCGCAGGCCTGAACACTGAAGCTTTCTTT.

This chain uses TRBV19 with TRBJ1-4, with 12 nucleotides matching TRBD1. The CDR3 has 14 residues. Germline trimming cut 5 bases from V and 7 bases from J; bases unmatched to any gene: 2. Germline-derived CDR1 and CDR2 are LNHDA and SQIVND (reference sequence). The CDR3 DNA sequence: TGTGCCAGTAGTTGGGACAGGGGGCCTGAAAAACTGTTTTTT. As protein: CASSWDRGPEKLFF.

This clone was observed a handful of times. The junction shows a germline mismatch at one end, possibly a read error. The chain uses TRBV7-7 and TRBJ2-3, with D possibly TRBD2 on 6 matching bases. CDR1 is SSHAT and CDR2 is FNYEAQ in the germline V gene (reference sequence). There are 13 residues in the CDR3. CDR3 bases: TGTGCTAGCAGCTTTCGGGGAGGAGATACGCAGTATTTT. Protein sequence: CASSFRGGDTQYF.

This clone was picked up one time. The chain is built from TRBV27 and TRBJ1-4, with D unclear. The germline gives CDR1 MNHEY, CDR2 SMNVEV (reference sequence). Trimming shortened V by 3 bases and J by 3 bases, and 8 bases separated the two germline ends. The CDR3 has 14 residues. CDR3 in DNA: TGTGCCAGCAGTTTTACGCGTCCTAATGAAAAACTGTTTTTT. Protein sequence: CASSFTRPNEKLFF.

The chain joins TRBV7-9 to TRBJ2-7; 10 nucleotides align to TRBD1. Germline CDR1 SEHNR, CDR2 FQNEAQ (reference sequence). This CDR3 has 14 residues. V gave up 1 base and J gave up 6 bases; unmatched junction bases: 3. DNA for the CDR3: TGTGCCAGCAGCTTAGGGGACAGGGGTTTCGAGCAGTACTTC. Translating it yields CASSLGDRGFEQYF.

The chain recombines TRBV27 with TRBJ2-7; 9 nucleotides line up with TRBD1. This CDR3 is 14 amino acids long. Germline loops: CDR1 MNHEY, CDR2 SMNVEV (reference sequence). After removal of 7 bases from V and 6 bases from J, the junction contained 10 bases not matched to a gene. Written as DNA, the CDR3 is TGTGCCAGCACCCCGACAGGGGGTTGGGGCGAGCAGTACTTC. Protein product: CASTPTGGWGEQYF.

This rearrangement joins TRBV6-4 to TRBJ2-1, with a weak D call TRBD2 (7 bases). Looked up from germline, CDR1 is MRHNA and CDR2 is SNTAGT. The CDR3 runs 16 residues. V lost 0 bases, J lost 8 bases, and 17 bases lay in between. This chain's CDR3 is CASSDSMGGGSDEQFF. The CDR3 DNA follows: TGTGCCAGCAGTGACTCTATGGGGGGGGGCAGCGATGAGCAGTTCTTC.

This chain links TRBV11-2 with TRBJ1-1, with a weak D call TRBD1 (6 bases). Trimming pared 5 bases from V and 5 bases from J, leaving 18 bases between. Germline values: CDR1 SGHAT, CDR2 FQNNGV. The CDR3 contains 15 residues. The chain's CDR3 is CASSTYRVDKTEAFF. The DNA of the CDR3 is TGTGCCAGCAGCACCTACAGGGTGGATAAGACTGAAGCTTTCTTT. The full variable domain, its missing parts supplied by reference TRBV11-2 and TRBJ1-1, is EAGVAQSPRYKIIEKRQSVAFWCNPISGHATLYWYQQILGQGPKLLIQFQNNGVVDDSQLPKDRFSAERLKGVDSTLKIQPAKLEDSAVYLCASSTYRVDKTEAFFGQGTRLTVV.

The V call is TRBV6-5, the J call TRBJ2-1; tentatively, D is TRBD1 (6 bases). V lost 0 bases and J lost 6, with 9 bases in between. The CDR3 has 14 amino acids. CDR1 is MNHEY, CDR2 SVGAGI, per germline. CDR3 amino acids: CASSYSKQGNEQFF. The DNA of the CDR3 is TGTGCCAGCAGTTACTCGAAACAGGGCAATGAGCAGTTCTTC.

The V call is TRBV9, the J call TRBJ1-1; the D is unclear. Germline CDR1 is SGDLS and CDR2 is YYNGEE. V shed 0 bases and J shed 5 bases, with 11 bases lying between them. The CDR3 consists of 14 residues. CDR3: CASSVVESPTEAFF. CDR3 nucleotides: TGTGCCAGCAGCGTAGTCGAGAGCCCGACTGAAGCTTTCTTT. Complete variable domain (other parts from reference TRBV9 and TRBJ1-1): DSGVTQTPKHLITATGQRVTLRCSPRSGDLSVYWYQQSLDQGLQFLIQYYNGEERAKGNILERFSAQQFPDLHSELNLSSLELGDSALYFCASSVVESPTEAFFGQGTRLTVV.

The V and J genes are TRBV4-1 and TRBJ2-1; 8 nucleotides line up with TRBD2. With 2 bases clipped from V and 7 bases from J, the junction kept 7 bases outside the gene matches. This CDR3 contains 15 residues. CDR1 MGHRA and CDR2 YSYEKL come from the germline V gene. CDR3 nucleotide sequence: TGCGCCAGCAGCCAACATACTAGCGGAGATAATGAGCAGTTCTTC. This sequence encodes CASSQHTSGDNEQFF.

The V gene is TRBV10-3, the J gene TRBJ1-1; the match to TRBD1 covers 9 bases. The V and J ends lost 1 base and 1 base, in that order; junction bases with no gene match: 7. The CDR3 length is 17 residues. Looked up from germline, CDR1 is ENHRY and CDR2 is SYGVKD. The CDR3 sequence: CAISELPGQGRNTEAFF. The CDR3, as DNA: TGTGCCATCAGTGAGTTACCCGGACAGGGGAGGAACACTGAAGCTTTCTTT.

This clone was recorded only once. J is TRBJ2-3 and V is TRBV10-3; 8 nucleotides line up with TRBD2. CDR3 length: 13 residues. Germline CDR1 and CDR2: ENHRY and SYGVKD. V dropped 8 bases and J dropped 5; count of bases not matched to a gene: 6. In DNA, the CDR3 is TGTGCCATCGGTAGTAGCGGGGAAGATACGCAGTATTTT. Its protein is CAIGSSGEDTQYF.

The chain combines TRBV27 with TRBJ2-1; 7 bases are a match to TRBD1. This CDR3 has 15 amino acids. V dropped 5 bases and J dropped 0; count of bases not matched to a gene: 4. The germline CDR1 and CDR2 sequences are MNHEY and SMNVEV (reference sequence). CDR3 sequence (DNA): TGTGCCAGCAGTCGGGACAGATCCTCCTACAATGAGCAGTTCTTC. Protein: CASSRDRSSYNEQFF.

The CDR3 loop reads CASSQPGESDYGDTF. The CDR3 nucleotides are TGCGCCAGCAGCCAGCCGGGAGAGAGTGACTATGGTGACACCTTC. The chain uses TRBV4-1 and TRBJ1-2; D is ambiguous. In germline, CDR1 is MGHRA, CDR2 YSYEKL. V shed 3 bases and J shed 12 bases, with 23 bases lying between them. CDR3 length: 15 residues.

The chain joins TRBV5-4 to TRBJ1-2; D is uncertain. V lost 4 bases and J 0 bases, leaving 10 bases between the germline ends. Germline V gene lookup returns CDR1 SGHNT and CDR2 YYREEE (reference sequence). This CDR3 is 14 amino acids long. CDR3 coding DNA: TGTGCCAGCAGCCCTCCGGTCGCTAACTATGGCTACACCTTC. Amino acid sequence: CASSPPVANYGYTF.

The CDR3 nucleotides read TGTGCCAGCACCGATCGGGGGGCCGTCTATGGCTACACCTTC. Protein sequence: CASTDRGAVYGYTF. This chain connects TRBV2 to TRBJ1-2, with a tentative D call TRBD1 (6 bases). The V and J ends lost 7 bases and 4 bases respectively, with 16 bases between them. Germline CDR1 reads SNHLY; CDR2 reads FYNNEI. This CDR3 comprises 14 residues.

This clone was detected a few times. V gene TRBV5-6 combines with J gene TRBJ2-7, with 8 bases fitting TRBD2. J gave up 5 bases and V 3 bases, and 10 bases lay outside the gene matches. Looked up from germline, CDR1 is SGHDT and CDR2 is YYEEEE. The CDR3 runs 15 residues. The CDR3 bases are TGTGCCAGCAGCTGGACTAGCCGAGGCGTCCACGAGCAGTACTTC. Residues: CASSWTSRGVHEQYF.

The V and J genes are TRBV6-5 and TRBJ2-1, with D unclear. Germline V gene lookup returns CDR1 MNHEY and CDR2 SVGAGI. Trimming took 0 bases from V and 4 from J, leaving 7 bases between them. The CDR3 is made up of 14 amino acids. The CDR3 sequence: CASSYSNSYNEQFF. In DNA, the CDR3 is TGTGCCAGCAGTTACTCTAACTCATACAATGAGCAGTTCTTC.

V and J are TRBV7-8 and TRBJ2-5; D gene uncertain. CDR3 length equals 11 residues. V was cut by 6 bases and J by 2 bases, with 4 bases left in between. In germline, CDR1 is SGHVS, CDR2 FQNEAQ. The CDR3 DNA reads TGTGCCAGCAGTTCTCAAGAGACCCAGTACTTC. Translation gives CASSSQETQYF.

The CDR3 spells CASSVQTANTEAFF. CDR3 DNA: TGTGCCAGCAGCGTACAGACTGCGAACACTGAAGCTTTCTTT. V and J are TRBV9 and TRBJ1-1; D is undetermined. V was shortened by 1 base and J by 1 base, with 8 bases between the two germline ends. Germline values: CDR1 SGDLS, CDR2 YYNGEE. The CDR3 sequence is 14 residues long.

This clone has just one count. This chain links TRBV6-1 with TRBJ2-3, with unresolved D. The germline V gene has CDR1 MNHNS and CDR2 SASEGT. V gave up 5 bases and J gave up 4 bases, with 16 bases separating them. This CDR3 contains 15 residues. For the CDR3, the DNA is TGTGCCAGCAGTAACCAACCTGGCACCCCAGATACGCAGTATTTT. Amino acid sequence: CASSNQPGTPDTQYF.

CDR3 sequence: CASSIQVGSTEAFF. The CDR3 coding sequence is TGTGCCAGTAGTATTCAGGTAGGAAGCACTGAAGCTTTCTTT. This chain uses TRBV19 with TRBJ1-1; D unclear. Trimming pared 3 bases from V and 4 bases from J, leaving 12 bases between. Germline values: CDR1 LNHDA, CDR2 SQIVND (reference sequence). The CDR3 loop spans 14 amino acids.

The rearrangement links TRBV14 to TRBJ1-4; a weak D match, TRBD1 (5 bases). Trimming removed 1 base from V and 7 bases from J, with 10 bases in between. Germline assignment: CDR1 SGHDN and CDR2 FVKESK. This CDR3 comprises 14 residues. This chain's CDR3 is CASSQGGDGEKLFF. The CDR3 nucleotides read TGTGCCAGCAGCCAAGGGGGGGACGGTGAAAAACTGTTTTTT.

The rearrangement uses TRBV7-2 and TRBJ2-5; D is perhaps TRBD1 (6 bases). Trimming stripped 5 bases from V and 5 bases from J, with 15 bases between. The V gene's germline CDR1 is SGHTA and CDR2 FQGNSA. The CDR3 spans 14 residues. DNA of the CDR3: TGTGCCAGCAGCAAAGGTGGGGGCGCGGAGACCCAGTACTTC. It is translated as CASSKGGGAETQYF.

The chain links TRBV2 to TRBJ2-1; the match to TRBD2 covers 12 bases. The CDR3 extends over 16 amino acids. Germline V gene sequence: CDR1 SNHLY, CDR2 FYNNEI. Trimming cost V 8 bases and J 7 bases; bases outside gene matches: 12. The CDR3 nucleotides read TGTGCCAGCGGGGGGGTAGGACTAGCGGGATGGAATGAGCAGTTCTTC. It encodes CASGGVGLAGWNEQFF.

The chain combines TRBV11-2 with TRBJ1-1, with D unclear. The CDR3 totals 16 residues. Per the germline V gene, CDR1 is SGHAT and CDR2 is FQNNGV. V was trimmed by 0 bases and J by 1 base, leaving 12 bases between them. For the CDR3, the DNA is TGTGCCAGCAGCTTAGAGGCTGCGGGGTGGAACACTGAAGCTTTCTTT. Its translation is CASSLEAAGWNTEAFF. The entire variable domain, with the rest obtained from reference TRBV11-2 and TRBJ1-1, is as follows: EAGVAQSPRYKIIEKRQSVAFWCNPISGHATLYWYQQILGQGPKLLIQFQNNGVVDDSQLPKDRFSAERLKGVDSTLKIQPAKLEDSAVYLCASSLEAAGWNTEAFFGQGTRLTVV.